A selection of T cell receptor beta chains follows, all from one sample in a study of monozygotic twins with cystic fibrosis. Clones were sequenced by immunoSEQ multiplex PCR, and TCRdb holds only the in-frame ones, with some missing. The profile shows tens of thousands of clones, roughly 97% of them singletons. Sequenced: blood. The origin of the receptors is a girl between 5 and 17 years old with cystic fibrosis. Each CDR3 is given with its conserved first and last residue. A D gene is named only where the DNA matches it firmly. A row's size may be missing; if present it is once, few, many or a size class.

TRBV7-9	13	TRBJ2-2	-	-	TGTGCCAGCAGCTTAGTAGGGTCTGGGGAGCTGTTTTTT	CASSLVGSGELFF
TRBV6-4	14	TRBJ2-2	-	TRBD1	TGTGCCAGCAGTGACGGACAGGACACCGGGGAGCTGTTTTTT	CASSDGQDTGELFF
TRBV7-2	13	TRBJ2-1	-	-	TGTGCCAGCAGCTTAGTGTCGTACAATGAGCAGTTCTTC	CASSLVSYNEQFF
TRBV7-2	16	TRBJ1-2	-	TRBD1	TGTGCCAGCAGCCCGAAGACAGGGTCAGGTTCCTATGGCTACACCTTC	CASSPKTGSGSYGYTF
TRBV14	15	TRBJ2-2	once	-	TGTGCCAGCAGCCAAGAACGGCGGGTTGGTAGGGAGCTGTTTTTT	CASSQERRVGRELFF
TRBV29-1	12	TRBJ1-2	-	-	TGCAGCGCCCGGGGAGGGAATGAGGGCTACACCTTC	CSARGGNEGYTF
TRBV30	12	TRBJ1-2	-	-	TGTGCCTGGAGTAAGGTCCGCGGGGGCTACACCTTC	CAWSKVRGGYTF
TRBV4-3	15	TRBJ2-2	-	TRBD2	TGCGCCAGCAGCCAGGTAGCGGGAGGGCCCGGGGAGCTGTTTTTT	CASSQVAGGPGELFF
TRBV11-3	14	TRBJ1-5	-	-	TGTGCCAGCAGACTCTGGGGCAACAATCAGCCCCAGCATTTT	CASRLWGNNQPQHF
TRBV15	13	TRBJ2-5	-	TRBD2	TGTGCCACCAGCAAGGGGAGGGGAGAGACCCAGTACTTC	CATSKGRGETQYF
TRBV7-2	17	TRBJ2-2	-	-	TGTGCCAGCAGCTTCGCTCCCTCTCATGGAAACACCGGGGAGCTGTTTTTT	CASSFAPSHGNTGELFF
TRBV9	15	TRBJ2-7	-	TRBD2	TGTGCCAGCAGCGTAGATCCAGCGGGAGGGCGGGAACAGTACTTC	CASSVDPAGGREQYF
TRBV15	14	TRBJ2-3	-	-	TGTGCCACCAGCAGAAGTGGAGGCACAGATACGCAGTATTTT	CATSRSGGTDTQYF
TRBV28	17	TRBJ1-4	-	TRBD1	TGTGCCAGCAGTTTACCTGGACAGGAGACCACTAATGAAAAACTGTTTTTT	CASSLPGQETTNEKLFF
TRBV5-1	14	TRBJ1-2	-	-	TGCGCCAGCAGCTTGTCGGCGGCGAACTATGGCTACACCTTC	CASSLSAANYGYTF
TRBV27	13	TRBJ1-1	-	-	TGTGCCAGCAGTTTAGCTACCAACACTGAAGCTTTCTTT	CASSLATNTEAFF
TRBV10-2	16	TRBJ1-1	-	-	TGCGCCAGCAGTGAGGGGTCGGTGGGGACTCACCGTGAAGCTTTCTTT	CASSEGSVGTHREAFF
TRBV7-9	12	TRBJ1-1	-	-	TGTGCCAGCAGCGGGGGGAACACTGAAGCTTTCTTT	CASSGGNTEAFF
TRBV6-6	14	TRBJ2-5	-	-	TGTGCCAGCAGTTACAACCGACTGGACGAGACCCAGTACTTC	CASSYNRLDETQYF
TRBV7-9	13	TRBJ1-4	once	-	TGTGCCAGCAGCTCTTCAGGGATTGAAAAACTGTTTTTT	CASSSSGIEKLFF
TRBV19	13	TRBJ1-1	-	-	TGTGCCAGCAGCCCAGAAATCAACACTGAAGCTTTCTTT	CASSPEINTEAFF
TRBV5-6	12	TRBJ2-1	-	-	TGTGCCAGCAGCTTGCAGGGGAATGAGCAGTTCTTC	CASSLQGNEQFF
TRBV5-1	17	TRBJ2-7	-	-	TGCGCCAGCAGCTTGGCCGAATGGGGCGGGACACACTACGAGCAGTACTTC	CASSLAEWGGTHYEQYF
TRBV9	12	TRBJ2-1	-	-	TGTGCCAGCAGCACCCCCCGCGAAGAGCAGTTCTTC	CASSTPREEQFF
TRBV9	15	TRBJ2-7	-	TRBD2	TGTGCCAGCAGCATCGGACTAGCGGGAGTTAACGAGCAGTACTTC	CASSIGLAGVNEQYF
TRBV29-1	14	TRBJ2-1	-	TRBD2	TGCAGCGTGGTAGCGGGAGGGGACCCGAATGAGCAGTTCTTC	CSVVAGGDPNEQFF
TRBV30	11	TRBJ2-3	-	-	TGTGCCGGGGGTATAGCAGATACGCAGTATTTT	CAGGIADTQYF
TRBV7-2	17	TRBJ2-7	-	TRBD2	TGTGCCAGCAGCTTAAGGGGACTAGCGGGAGGGGAAGGGGAGCAGTACTTC	CASSLRGLAGGEGEQYF
TRBV18	16	TRBJ1-5	once	-	TGTGCCAGCTCACCACCGACGGAGGCGCGGTATCAGCCCCAGCATTTT	CASSPPTEARYQPQHF
TRBV7-2	12	TRBJ2-7	-	-	TGTGCCAGCAGCTTAGGTGCCTACGAGCAGTACTTC	CASSLGAYEQYF
TRBV4-1	16	TRBJ2-1	-	TRBD2	TGCGCCAGCAGCCAATTTAGCGGGCCCCTGGGCAATGAGCAGTTCTTC	CASSQFSGPLGNEQFF
TRBV7-9	18	TRBJ1-2	-	-	TGTGCCAGCAGCTTAGATCTGTCGCTGGGGGGGACAAACTATGGCTACACCTTC	CASSLDLSLGGTNYGYTF
TRBV19	15	TRBJ1-2	-	-	TGTGCCAGTTACCTTTGGACTGCCGGATCGGGGGGCTACACCTTC	CASYLWTAGSGGYTF
TRBV9	13	TRBJ1-1	-	-	TGTGCCAGCAGCGCAGACCCGTTGGCTGAAGCTTTCTTT	CASSADPLAEAFF
TRBV7-9	15	TRBJ2-1	-	-	TGTGCCAGCAGCGCGGGACAGTGGGTTAACAATGAGCAGTTCTTC	CASSAGQWVNNEQFF
TRBV15	16	TRBJ1-1	-	-	TGTGCCACCAGCACCCGAGGGGACCCCATGAACACTGAAGCTTTCTTT	CATSTRGDPMNTEAFF
TRBV28	16	TRBJ1-3	-	-	TGTGCCAGCAGTTTATCCCCCCCAGGGTTCGGAAACACCATATATTTT	CASSLSPPGFGNTIYF
TRBV28	15	TRBJ1-4	-	-	TGTGCCAGTAACCCAGGATCCCCTCGAAATGAAAAACTGTTTTTT	CASNPGSPRNEKLFF
TRBV30	16	TRBJ1-3	-	-	TGTGCCTGGAGTAAAACGGGCCTCCCCTCTGGAAACACCATATATTTT	CAWSKTGLPSGNTIYF
TRBV4-1	13	TRBJ2-5	-	-	TGCGCCAGCAGCAGGACTTTCCAAGAGACCCAGTACTTC	CASSRTFQETQYF
TRBV18	14	TRBJ1-1	-	-	TGTGCCAGCTCACCAAGCGGGGACAACACTGAAGCTTTCTTT	CASSPSGDNTEAFF
TRBV7-2	13	TRBJ1-5	-	-	TGTGCCAGCAGCCTAAGGGGGGACCAGCCCCAGCATTTT	CASSLRGDQPQHF
TRBV20-1	11	TRBJ1-2	-	-	TGCAGTGCTAGTCTGGGTAATCGCTACACCTTC	CSASLGNRYTF
TRBV30	13	TRBJ1-5	-	-	TGTGCCTGGAGTGTACCCTGGGAGGGCCCCCAGCATTTT	CAWSVPWEGPQHF
TRBV28	17	TRBJ2-7	-	TRBD1	TGTGCCAGCAGTTTGGATCTTAACGCAGGGGGCATCTACGAGCAGTACTTC	CASSLDLNAGGIYEQYF